This TCR beta chain was obtained from a study of spatial heterogeneity in lung cancer. Across the study: Detection consistently captured more beta-chain sequences than alpha-chain sequences. Raw-read counts averaged over ten per unique TCR and UMI combination. Study-wide points: Circulating ubiquitous expanded tumor TCRs were observed more frequently at resection than at follow-up.

This clonotype has just a few counts. The target antigen is unknown. The CDR3 consists of 12 residues. Germline V lookup: CDR1 DFQATT, CDR2 SNEGSKA (reference sequence). V was pared by 3 bases and J by 5 bases, with 8 bases between. Time point here: sample taken at primary tumor resection. Unsorted whole RNA samples from tumor, nontumor lung or frozen PBMC were sequenced. The study tagged each TCR cDNA molecule with a unique molecular identifier. TCRdb re-analysed the 5' RACE reads in MiXCR, keeping a single row per CDR3 protein. The top ten hold 6.9% of the sample, which has 90,000 or so distinct CDR3 sequences, roughly 8.7% seen once.

V gene TRBV20-1 combines with J gene TRBJ1-5; no definite D call. This TCR derives from a male donor with early-stage non-small cell lung cancer. The sample in question was PBMCs, obtained at surgery. The DNA for the CDR3 is TGCAGTGCTAGCCGGGAGCATCAGCCCCAGCATTTT. Its translation is CSASREHQPQHF.